This T cell receptor (beta chain) was recorded in a study of cytomegalovirus exposure and HLA in healthy donors. Note on this clone: The antigen remains undetermined.

Findings and caveats of the study: For most TCR beta V segments, an earlier analysis put the productive rate at about 87% or about 30% of the time. Associated with HLA alleles at 0.05 false discovery rate in a later analysis were around 17,000 TCR beta sequences.

In the PCR, 60 Vbeta and 13 Jbeta primers were used. Per the original methods: Roughly 10 million shared chains were among approximately 87 million unique TCR beta chains counted in a later analysis. Assay used: immunoSEQ multiplex PCR; TCRdb lists only in-frame clones, some missing. V, J and clone size derive from that table, while D and trimming were established from the DNA sequence. The repertoire includes some 200,000 clones, around three quarters of them detected once, and about 1.9% sits in the top ten. Sequenced material: PBMCs. The source is a woman in her 30s in good health and CMV-seropositive.

Here the CDR3 DNA reads TGTGCCAGCAGCTTCAGACTAGCGGGAATGGGGGAGCTGTTTTTT. Translating gives CASSFRLAGMGELFF. This rearrangement joins TRBV5-6 to TRBJ2-2; 11 bases map to TRBD2. The CDR3 covers 15 residues. The V gene's germline CDR1 is SGHDT and CDR2 YYEEEE. Trimming removed 2 bases from V and 8 bases from J; junction bases left unmatched: 5.